The source of this T cell receptor (beta chain) is a study of cytomegalovirus exposure and HLA in healthy donors. Study-wide points: From TCR beta sequences, most subjects' HLA-A and HLA-B alleles were reportedly predicted accurately.

This CDR3 comprises 13 residues. The V gene's germline CDR1 is LNHDA and CDR2 SQIVND (reference sequence). J was trimmed by 7 bases and V by 6 bases; bases with no gene match: 8. PCR involved 60 Vbeta and 13 Jbeta primers. Method: immunoSEQ multiplex PCR; TCRdb's copy keeps in-frame clones and lacks some. Altogether approximately 220,000 clones are present, about 79% being singletons, with the ten largest covering more than 1.5%. This clone was counted a few times. Its target is not known. This TCR was sampled from a man aged 18 to 30 in good health and CMV-seronegative. The V gene is TRBV19, the J gene TRBJ1-1, with 7 bases matching TRBD1. Sequenced: PBMCs. The CDR3 protein is CASSHLQGIEAFF. CDR3 DNA sequence: TGTGCCAGTAGCCACCTACAGGGGATTGAAGCTTTCTTT.